These 15 T cell receptor beta chains share one sample of origin, sequenced in a study of blood T cells in healthy people across ages. Through a sample-barcoded 5' primer and a J-beta primer mix, a second PCR was run for 7 to 11 cycles. TCRdb recomputed calls from the 5' RACE reads with MiXCR, one row per CDR3 protein. This sample has roughly 800,000 distinct CDR3 sequences, with over 45% found just once. Source material: blood. The source of these receptors is a man aged 25-45 years in good health.

This clonotype was recorded a few times. The chain employs TRBV5-1 and TRBJ2-1; 8 bases agree with TRBD2. This CDR3 contains 14 residues. J gave up 9 bases and V 6 bases, and 11 bases lay outside the gene matches. The germline CDR1 and CDR2 sequences are SGHRS and YFSETQ. The CDR3 sequence: CASTAGTSSVEQFF. The CDR3 bases are TGCGCCAGCACCGCCGGGACTAGTTCGGTTGAGCAGTTCTTC.

This clonotype was seen only a few times. The chain has TRBV5-4 and TRBJ2-5; the D gene could be TRBD1 or TRBD2 (7 bases each). Germline V lookup: CDR1 SGHNT, CDR2 YYREEE (reference sequence). This CDR3 is 18 amino acids long. The V and J ends lost 3 bases and 5 bases respectively, with 26 bases between them. The CDR3 DNA reads TGTGCCAGCAGCTCTTTTAAGGGAGGGGGCGTGGCTGCTGAGACCCAGTACTTC. Encoded protein: CASSSFKGGGVAAETQYF.

This chain connects TRBV7-8 to TRBJ2-1, with 8 bases aligning to TRBD2. The V gene's germline CDR1 is SGHVS and CDR2 FQNEAQ. The CDR3 runs to 16 residues. Trimming took 5 bases from V and 8 from J; bases not matched to a gene: 14. CDR3 in DNA: TGTGCCAGCAGCATCAGGCCGGGACTAGGGTATGATGAGCAGTTCTTC. As protein: CASSIRPGLGYDEQFF.

This clonotype was seen more than once but under ten times. The chain combines TRBV2 with TRBJ2-3, with D possibly being TRBD2 (6 bases). This CDR3 spans 13 amino acids. Germline assignment: CDR1 SNHLY and CDR2 FYNNEI. V lost 7 bases and J 2 bases, leaving 10 bases between the germline ends. This chain's CDR3 is CASMADYTDTQYF. CDR3 coding DNA: TGTGCCAGCATGGCGGACTACACAGATACGCAGTATTTT.

This chain joins TRBV12-3 or TRBV12-4 and TRBJ2-1; 9 bases are a match to TRBD2. The CDR3 has 15 residues. J was trimmed by 2 bases and V by 7 bases; bases with no gene match: 6. In nucleotides, the CDR3 is TGTGCCAGCACGAGGGCTAGCGGGGCCTACAATGAGCAGTTCTTC. Residues: CASTRASGAYNEQFF.

The genes are TRBV9 and TRBJ2-1, with D unresolved. The J call is uncertain, as TRBJ2-7 better fits the DNA end. CDR3 size: 14 residues. The germline gives CDR1 SGDLS, CDR2 YYNGEE. CDR3 DNA sequence: TGTGCCAGCAGCTCAAAGTCGACCCCCTACGAGCAGTACTTC. Its protein is CASSSKSTPYEQYF.

This chain connects TRBV3-1 to TRBJ2-5, with D possibly being TRBD1 (6 bases). Per germline, CDR1 LGHDT and CDR2 YNNKEL (reference sequence). The CDR3 is made up of 13 amino acids. Trimming pared 6 bases from V and 7 bases from J, leaving 15 bases between. The CDR3 region has the DNA TGTGCCAGCAGTTGGACAGCCGGCGGGACCCAGTACTTC. This sequence encodes CASSWTAGGTQYF.

This clonotype was seen only a few times. This chain connects TRBV29-1 to TRBJ1-5; a weak D match, TRBD1 (5 bases). This CDR3 comprises 14 residues. V dropped 5 bases and J dropped 6 bases, with 17 bases sitting between them. Germline-derived CDR1 and CDR2 are SQVTM and ANQGSEA. The CDR3 loop reads CSVSDTGLGQPQHF. The CDR3 DNA reads as TGCAGCGTTTCGGACACGGGATTGGGTCAGCCCCAGCATTTT.

The rearrangement joins TRBV27 to TRBJ2-7; perhaps TRBD2 as D (6 bases). V lost 0 bases to trimming and J lost 6 bases, with 9 bases between them. Germline CDR1 reads MNHEY; CDR2 reads SMNVEV (reference sequence). The CDR3 sequence is 13 residues long. The CDR3 spells CASSLSFGGEQYF. The CDR3 coding sequence is TGTGCCAGCAGTTTATCATTCGGGGGCGAGCAGTACTTC.

The V gene is TRBV12-5, the J gene TRBJ1-2; a weak D match, TRBD1 (6 bases). The CDR3 is 14 amino acids. Trimming left V 5 bases short and J 4 bases short, with 14 bases between. The germline CDR1 and CDR2 sequences are LGHNT and FRNRAP. The chain's CDR3 is CASGPSDSFYGYTF. The CDR3 DNA reads TGTGCTAGTGGTCCGTCGGACAGCTTCTATGGCTACACCTTC.

This clonotype was seen a few times. The genes are TRBV28 and TRBJ2-7; TRBD2 agrees at 7 bases. The CDR3 has 15 residues. V dropped 11 bases and J dropped 3; count of bases not matched to a gene: 16. The germline V gene encodes CDR1 MDHEN and CDR2 SYDVKM. Written as DNA, the CDR3 is TGTGCCGGAGCGGGGATAGCGAGTCCCAGCTACGAGCAGTACTTC. Residues: CAGAGIASPSYEQYF.

The V gene is TRBV7-2, the J gene TRBJ2-5; 7 nucleotides match TRBD2. Germline V gene lookup returns CDR1 SGHTA and CDR2 FQGNSA. V dropped 3 bases and J dropped 11; count of bases not matched to a gene: 12. The CDR3 consists of 14 residues. The DNA of the CDR3 is TGTGCCAGCAGCTTTTCGGGAGGAGGGAATGAGCAGTACTTC. Amino acids: CASSFSGGGNEQYF.

This chain joins TRBV11-2 and TRBJ2-7, with a weak D call TRBD1 (5 bases). Germline CDR1 and CDR2: SGHAT and FQNNGV. The germline V and J ends were trimmed by 5 bases and 0 bases, with 11 bases remaining between them. The CDR3 is made up of 14 amino acids. The CDR3 protein is CASSPDRLSYEQYF. Written as DNA, the CDR3 is TGTGCCAGCAGCCCAGACAGACTCTCCTACGAGCAGTACTTC. The full variable domain, completed using reference TRBV11-2 and TRBJ2-7, is EAGVAQSPRYKIIEKRQSVAFWCNPISGHATLYWYQQILGQGPKLLIQFQNNGVVDDSQLPKDRFSAERLKGVDSTLKIQPAKLEDSAVYLCASSPDRLSYEQYFGPGTRLTVT.

The chain recombines TRBV4-3 with TRBJ1-2; D remains unclear. The CDR3 length is 12 residues. V gave up 2 bases and J gave up 5 bases, with 6 bases separating them. Germline lookup yields CDR1 LGHNA and CDR2 YSLEER. DNA of the CDR3: TGCGCCAGCAGCCAAAAAGGATATGGCTACACCTTC. Translation: CASSQKGYGYTF.

This chain connects TRBV29-1 to TRBJ1-1; D might be TRBD1 (5 bases). The CDR3 is 11 amino acids. Germline CDR1 is SQVTM and CDR2 is ANQGSEA. The V end lost 2 bases, the J end lost 7 bases, and 8 bases lay between the germline ends. CDR3 nucleotide sequence: TGCAGCGTTGAACGGGGCAGTGAAGCTTTCTTT. Its protein is CSVERGSEAFF.